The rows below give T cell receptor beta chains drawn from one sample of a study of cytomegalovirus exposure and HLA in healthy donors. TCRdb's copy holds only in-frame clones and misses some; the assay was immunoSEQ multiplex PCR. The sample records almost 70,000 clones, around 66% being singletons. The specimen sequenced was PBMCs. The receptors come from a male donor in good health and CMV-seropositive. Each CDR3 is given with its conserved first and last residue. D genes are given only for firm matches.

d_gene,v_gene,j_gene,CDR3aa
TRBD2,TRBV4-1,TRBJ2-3,CASSPQSVGGKDTQYF
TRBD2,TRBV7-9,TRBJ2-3,CASSLLAGGADTQYF
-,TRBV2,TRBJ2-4,CASSEGGAKNIQYF
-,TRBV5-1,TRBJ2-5,CASSLVGEETQYF
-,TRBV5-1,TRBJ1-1,CASSFEERGNTEAFF
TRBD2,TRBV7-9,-,CASSSGFGGGYEQYF
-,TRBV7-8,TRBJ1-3,CASSLAGQGTGNTIYF
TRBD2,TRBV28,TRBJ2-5,CASSGTSGRLGKETQYF
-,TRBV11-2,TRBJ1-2,CASSHGVGYTF
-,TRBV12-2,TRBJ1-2,CASRFTGDYGYTF
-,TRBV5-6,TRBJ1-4,CASSLDRTNEKLFF
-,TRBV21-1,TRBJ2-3,CASSGYSGGHRTDTQYF
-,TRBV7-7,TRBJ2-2,CASSLGSGTNTGELFF
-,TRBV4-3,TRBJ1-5,CASSPSQYSNQPQHF
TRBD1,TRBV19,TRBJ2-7,CASSDRGGSYEQYF
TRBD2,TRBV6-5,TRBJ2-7,CASRKTSGMGEQYF
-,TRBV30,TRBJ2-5,CAWSVRVTQYF
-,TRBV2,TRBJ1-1,CASRGQAKRWTEAFF
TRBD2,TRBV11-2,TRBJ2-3,CASSLAYLAGSPTQYF
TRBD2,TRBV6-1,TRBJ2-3,CASSPSGSTDTQYF
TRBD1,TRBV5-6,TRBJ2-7,CASSLTGDSYEQYF
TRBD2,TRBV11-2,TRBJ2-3,CASRSSLAGDSTDTQYF
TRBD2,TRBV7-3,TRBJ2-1,CASSFTSGSNEQFF
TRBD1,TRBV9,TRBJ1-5,CASSLTGGEGQPQHF
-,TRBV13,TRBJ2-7,CASSRYSRRYSYEQYF
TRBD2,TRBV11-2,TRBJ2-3,CASSPISGSPTDTQYF
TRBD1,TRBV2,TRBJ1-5,CASSEVGQGRDQPQHF
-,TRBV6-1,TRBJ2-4,CASSVAQGAKNIQYF
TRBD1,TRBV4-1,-,CASSQGQGYTYEQYF
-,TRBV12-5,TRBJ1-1,CASGPRMNTEAFF
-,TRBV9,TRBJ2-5,CASSPRRGAETQYF
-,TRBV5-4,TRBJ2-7,CASSYGSGPRRYEQYF
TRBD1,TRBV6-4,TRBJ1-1,CASQGQGSTEAFF
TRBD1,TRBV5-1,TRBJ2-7,CASSLKGTGVYYEQYF
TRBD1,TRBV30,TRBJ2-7,CALAGTGSYEQYF
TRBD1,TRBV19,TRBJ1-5,CASRRQGDNQPQHF
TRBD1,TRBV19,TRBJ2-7,CARPPGQVPYEQYF
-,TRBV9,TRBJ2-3,CASSVFLGSGTDTQYF
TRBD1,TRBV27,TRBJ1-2,CASSPGTGNYGYTF
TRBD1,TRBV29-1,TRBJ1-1,CSVFQDRGPRRGAFF
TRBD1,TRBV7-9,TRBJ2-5,CASSGRDSQETQYF
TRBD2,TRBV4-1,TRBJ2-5,CASSQGATSGRGETQYF
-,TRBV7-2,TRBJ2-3,CASSLVSGTDTQYF
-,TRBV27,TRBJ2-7,CASRDSGSSYEQYF
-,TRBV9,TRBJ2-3,CASSPHAGAGTDTQYF
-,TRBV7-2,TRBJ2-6,CASSLVGVRSGANVLTF
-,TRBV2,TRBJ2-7,CASSVYGIYEQYF
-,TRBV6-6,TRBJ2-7,CASSYDSLHEQYF